These 16 T cell receptor beta chains originate from one sample sequenced in a study of technical replicates of blood from four donors. Profiled with immunoSEQ multiplex PCR; TCRdb holds only in-frame clones, not every one. The table shows more than 75,000 clones, with approximately 83% occurring only once. Sequenced sample: PBMCs. These TCRs come from a human donor in good health. Some clones in this sample may be carry-over from other donors' samples.

V usage is TRBV18 and J usage is TRBJ2-7; D possibly corresponds to TRBD2 (5 bases). CDR3 length: 13 amino acids. V was cut by 1 base and J by 3 bases, with 7 bases left in between. Germline V lookup: CDR1 KGHSH, CDR2 LQKENI. For the CDR3, the DNA is TGTGCCAGCTCACCACAGGCGGGCTACGAGCAGTACTTC. It codes for CASSPQAGYEQYF.

V and J are TRBV21-1 and TRBJ2-4; no DNA check was done on the table's D call, TRBD2. TRBV21-1 is noted as a pseudogene. This CDR3 has 18 residues. DNA of the CDR3: TGTGCCAGCAGCAGCAGGACTAGCGCCCTTGGGGCCAAAAACATTCAGTACTTC. This sequence encodes CASSSRTSALGAKNIQYF.

The chain links TRBV19 to TRBJ2-3; D is perhaps TRBD2 (6 bases). The germline CDR1 and CDR2 sequences are LNHDA and SQIVND (reference sequence). Trimming stripped 9 bases from V and 0 bases from J, with 19 bases between. This CDR3 has 16 amino acids. Here the CDR3 reads CASTPRGAGSTDTQYF. For the CDR3, the DNA is TGTGCCAGCACGCCCCGGGGAGCGGGTAGCACAGATACGCAGTATTTT.

This chain uses TRBV6-6 with TRBJ2-2; D assignment may be TRBD1 or TRBD2 (6 bases each). The V end lost 6 bases, the J end lost 6 bases, and 17 bases lay between the germline ends. The CDR3 has 15 residues. Germline assignment: CDR1 MNHNY and CDR2 SVGAGI (reference sequence). The chain's CDR3 is CASSYRAEGSGELFF. CDR3 nucleotide sequence: TGTGCCAGCAGCTACAGGGCGGAGGGCTCCGGGGAGCTGTTTTTT.

The chain is built from TRBV7-7 and TRBJ2-6, with 7 bases identical to TRBD1. J gave up 0 bases and V 5 bases, and 7 bases lay outside the gene matches. The length of the CDR3 is 17 residues. Looked up from germline, CDR1 is SSHAT and CDR2 is FNYEAQ (reference sequence). The CDR3 loop is CASSPGQFSSGANVLTF. The CDR3 bases are TGTGCCAGCAGCCCGGGACAGTTCTCCTCTGGGGCCAACGTCCTGACTTTC.

The chain has TRBV6-6 and TRBJ2-1, with TRBD2 matching over 9 bases. The germline gives CDR1 MNHNY, CDR2 SVGAGI (reference sequence). The CDR3 contains 14 residues. V trimming: 3 bases; J trimming: 7 bases; junction bases outside the gene matches: 4. The CDR3 sequence: CASSYGREGNEQFF. As DNA, the CDR3 is TGTGCCAGCAGTTATGGGCGGGAGGGGAATGAGCAGTTCTTC.

This chain connects TRBV19 to TRBJ1-5; D unresolved. This CDR3 spans 15 amino acids. Germline V CDR1 and CDR2: LNHDA, SQIVND (reference sequence). Deletions cut 5 bases from V and 0 bases from J, with 11 bases between. Here the CDR3 reads CASSSHTYSNQPQHF. The DNA for the CDR3 is TGTGCCAGTAGTTCCCACACGTATAGCAATCAGCCCCAGCATTTT.

V is TRBV7-6 and J is TRBJ1-3; D is unclear. The ends were cut back, 1 base at V and 4 bases at J, with 14 bases in the middle. In germline, CDR1 is SGHVS, CDR2 FNYEAQ. The CDR3 spans 16 residues. CDR3 protein: CASSLVRLSEGNTIYF. In DNA, the CDR3 is TGTGCCAGCAGCTTAGTCCGCCTTTCTGAGGGAAACACCATATATTTT.

The V gene is TRBV4-1, the J gene TRBJ2-1; TRBD2 agrees at 12 bases. CDR1 MGHRA and CDR2 YSYEKL come from the germline V gene. Germline trimming cut 0 bases from V and 5 bases from J; bases unmatched to any gene: 5. The CDR3 has 17 residues. The CDR3 region is CASSQEVRLAGDNEQFF. The CDR3 bases are TGCGCCAGCAGCCAAGAAGTGAGACTAGCGGGGGACAATGAGCAGTTCTTC.

The chain couples TRBV9 to TRBJ2-6, with a possible D match to TRBD1 (5 bases). Germline loops: CDR1 SGDLS, CDR2 YYNGEE. Trimming left V 0 bases short and J 1 base short, with 5 bases between. The CDR3 spans 15 residues. CDR3 coding DNA: TGTGCCAGCAGCGTAGCAGGGTCTGGGGCCAACGTCCTGACTTTC. Residues: CASSVAGSGANVLTF.

V is TRBV11-2 and J is TRBJ2-3; 12 nucleotides match TRBD2. CDR3 length equals 17 residues. Per germline, CDR1 SGHAT and CDR2 FQNNGV. Germline trimming cut 5 bases from V and 1 base from J; bases unmatched to any gene: 7. The CDR3 here is CASSRRTSGAGTDTQYF. Here the CDR3 DNA reads TGTGCCAGCAGCCGGAGGACTAGCGGGGCTGGCACAGATACGCAGTATTTT.

The rearrangement joins TRBV4-2 to TRBJ2-1; the match to TRBD2 covers 8 bases. The ends lost 0 bases at V and 8 bases at J; junction bases unmatched: 9. CDR3 length: 16 residues. Germline V CDR1 and CDR2: LGHNA, YNFKEQ. Here the CDR3 reads CASSQEGTRSIHEQFF. The CDR3, as DNA: TGTGCCAGCAGCCAAGAGGGGACTAGATCTATCCATGAGCAGTTCTTC.

J is TRBJ2-1 and V is TRBV7-2; 7 nucleotides align to TRBD1. The V gene's germline CDR1 is SGHTA and CDR2 FQGNSA. The CDR3 is 15 residues long. J lost 3 bases, V lost 7 bases, and 9 bases had no gene match. CDR3 protein: CASIEARQGYNEQFF. The CDR3 nucleotides are TGTGCCAGCATCGAGGCACGACAGGGCTACAATGAGCAGTTCTTC.

This chain connects TRBV30 to TRBJ1-1; 7 bases fit TRBD1. The V gene's germline CDR1 is GTSNPN and CDR2 SVGIG (reference sequence). The CDR3 sequence is 14 residues long. The V and J ends lost 5 bases and 0 bases, in that order; junction bases with no gene match: 6. Written as DNA, the CDR3 is TGTGCCTGGGACATAGGGACAGTGAACACTGAAGCTTTCTTT. Protein product: CAWDIGTVNTEAFF.

The chain is built from TRBV5-1 and TRBJ2-7; 7 bases agree with TRBD2. CDR1 SGHRS and CDR2 YFSETQ come from the germline V gene. The CDR3 totals 14 residues. The ends lost 0 bases at V and 3 bases at J; junction bases unmatched: 3. The CDR3 DNA reads TGCGCCAGCAGCTTGGTGGGGGGGGTCTACGAGCAGTACTTC. Its protein product is CASSLVGGVYEQYF.

J is TRBJ2-3 and V is TRBV11-3; no firm D call. The germline gives CDR1 SGHNT, CDR2 YENEEA. The CDR3 is made up of 13 amino acids. Trimming stripped 3 bases from V and 3 bases from J, with 7 bases between. The CDR3 loop is CASSFAATDTQYF. The CDR3 bases are TGTGCCAGCAGCTTTGCAGCGACAGATACGCAGTATTTT.